This passage covers 2 T cell receptor beta chains from one sample sequenced in a study of cytomegalovirus exposure and HLA in healthy donors. The PCR used 60 Vbeta and 13 Jbeta primers. Generated by immunoSEQ multiplex PCR, the TCRdb table keeps only in-frame clones and is missing some. The sample records 150,000 or so clones, about 83% being singletons. Material for sequencing was PBMCs. These receptors came from a woman aged 40-49 years in good health and CMV-seronegative.

The CDR3, as DNA: TGTGCCAGTAGCCCCACGGGACAGGGAACTAATGAAAAACTGTTTTTT. Its protein is CASSPTGQGTNEKLFF. The chain is built from TRBV19 and TRBJ1-4, with 9 nucleotides matching TRBD1. The CDR3 extends over 16 amino acids. With 6 bases clipped from V and 1 base from J, the junction kept 6 bases outside the gene matches. Per the germline V gene, CDR1 is LNHDA and CDR2 is SQIVND (reference sequence).

Note on this clone: The junction departs from the called germline gene at one end, perhaps through a read error. This rearrangement joins TRBV5-1 to TRBJ1-1, with unresolved D. CDR1 is SGHRS, CDR2 YFSETQ, per germline. The CDR3 is made up of 13 amino acids. In DNA form, the CDR3 reads TGCGCCAACAGCCTCCTCAGGAACACTGAAGCTTTCTTT. Translated, it gives CANSLLRNTEAFF.